This T cell receptor beta chain was recovered during a study of T cells after yellow fever vaccination. Overall study context: Libraries from low-cell-number fractions were prepared with the SMART-Seq v4 Ultra Low Input RNA kit.

Regarding the study as a whole: A small share of clonotypes appeared in both CD4 and CD8 compartments. Post-booster repertoires again held most primary-vaccination clones (roughly 95% CD4, around 90% CD8).

They built TCR cDNA with 5'RACE template switching, a step that put in a universal primer site and UMIs. TCRdb recomputed calls from the 5' RACE reads with MiXCR, one row per CDR3 protein. The data hold 250,000 or so distinct CDR3 sequences, with roughly 3.7% observed a single time. This clonotype was detected ten times or more. Its target is unknown. V trimming: 4 bases; J trimming: 4 bases; junction bases outside the gene matches: 6. The CDR3 is 14 residues long. Germline CDR1 and CDR2: SGHVS and FQNEAQ. The sample was PBMCs, taken 15 days after the yellow fever booster vaccination. This sequence originates from a man in his late teens or twenties who received the YFV17D yellow fever vaccine. The J gene is TRBJ1-2, the V gene TRBV7-8, with 7 bases fitting TRBD1. The chain's CDR3 is CASSSSGGSYGYTF. CDR3 sequence (DNA): TGTGCCAGCAGCTCCTCAGGGGGGAGCTATGGCTACACCTTC.